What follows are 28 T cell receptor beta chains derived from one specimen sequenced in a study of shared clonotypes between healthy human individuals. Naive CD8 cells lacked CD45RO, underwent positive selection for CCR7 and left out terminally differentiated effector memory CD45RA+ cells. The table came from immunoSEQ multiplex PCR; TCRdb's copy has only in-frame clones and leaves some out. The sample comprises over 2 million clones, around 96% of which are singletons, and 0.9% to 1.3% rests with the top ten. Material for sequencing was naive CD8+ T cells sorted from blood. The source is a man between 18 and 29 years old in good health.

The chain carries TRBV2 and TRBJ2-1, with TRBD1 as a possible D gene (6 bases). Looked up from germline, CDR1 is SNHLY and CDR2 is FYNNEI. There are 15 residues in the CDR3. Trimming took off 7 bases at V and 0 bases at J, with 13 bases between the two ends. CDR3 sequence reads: CASTQGGFSYNEQFF. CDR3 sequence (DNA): TGTGCCAGCACTCAAGGGGGTTTCTCCTACAATGAGCAGTTCTTC.

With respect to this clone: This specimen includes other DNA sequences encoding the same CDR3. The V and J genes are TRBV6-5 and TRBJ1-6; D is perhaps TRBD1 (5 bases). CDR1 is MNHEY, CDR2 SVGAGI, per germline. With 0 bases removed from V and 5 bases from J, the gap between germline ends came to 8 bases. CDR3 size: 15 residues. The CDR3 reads CASSYSPGDNSPLHF. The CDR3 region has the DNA TGTGCCAGCAGTTACTCGCCGGGGGATAATTCACCCCTCCACTTT.

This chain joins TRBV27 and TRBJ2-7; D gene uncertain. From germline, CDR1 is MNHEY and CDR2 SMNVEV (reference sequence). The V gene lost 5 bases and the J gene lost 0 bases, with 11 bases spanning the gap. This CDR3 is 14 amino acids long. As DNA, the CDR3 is TGTGCCAGCAGTCTCGAGTTTAGCTCCTACGAGCAGTACTTC. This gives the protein CASSLEFSSYEQYF.

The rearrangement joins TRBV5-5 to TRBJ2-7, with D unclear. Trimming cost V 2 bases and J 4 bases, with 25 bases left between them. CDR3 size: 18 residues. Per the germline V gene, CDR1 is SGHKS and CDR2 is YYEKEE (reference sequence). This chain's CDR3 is CASSFAGPHSLGLYEQYF. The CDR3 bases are TGTGCCAGCAGCTTTGCCGGACCCCACTCCCTTGGGTTATACGAGCAGTACTTC. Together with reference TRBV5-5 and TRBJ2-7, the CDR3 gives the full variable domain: DAGVTQSPTHLIKTRGQQVTLRCSPISGHKSVSWYQQVLGQGPQFIFQYYEKEERGRGNFPDRFSARQFPNYSSELNVNALLLGDSALYLCASSFAGPHSLGLYEQYFGPGTRLTVT.

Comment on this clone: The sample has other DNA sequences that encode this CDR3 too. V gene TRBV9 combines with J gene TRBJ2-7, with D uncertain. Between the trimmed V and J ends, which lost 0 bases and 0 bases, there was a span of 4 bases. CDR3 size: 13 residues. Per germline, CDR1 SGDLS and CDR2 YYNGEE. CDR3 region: CASSVGPSYEQYF. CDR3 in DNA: TGTGCCAGCAGCGTAGGGCCCTCCTACGAGCAGTACTTC.

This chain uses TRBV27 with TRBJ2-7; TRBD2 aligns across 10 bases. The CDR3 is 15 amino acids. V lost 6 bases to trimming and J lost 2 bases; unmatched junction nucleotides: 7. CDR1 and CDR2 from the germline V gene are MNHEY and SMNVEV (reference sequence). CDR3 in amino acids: CASRGSSGGAYEQYF. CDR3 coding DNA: TGTGCCAGCAGGGGATCTAGCGGGGGTGCCTACGAGCAGTACTTC.

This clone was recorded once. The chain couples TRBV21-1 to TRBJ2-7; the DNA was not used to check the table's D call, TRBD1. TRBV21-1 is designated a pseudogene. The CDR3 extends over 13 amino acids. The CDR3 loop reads CASSRQDGYEQYF. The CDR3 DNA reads TGTGCCAGCAGCAGACAGGACGGCTACGAGCAGTACTTC.

CDR3 region: CASSGTSGRGEQYF. CDR3 coding DNA: TGTGCCAGCAGTGGGACTAGCGGGAGGGGTGAGCAGTACTTC. V usage is TRBV27 and J usage is TRBJ2-7; 16 bases align to TRBD2. With 5 bases clipped from V and 7 bases from J, the junction kept 2 bases outside the gene matches. This CDR3 contains 14 residues. The germline V gene encodes CDR1 MNHEY and CDR2 SMNVEV (reference sequence).

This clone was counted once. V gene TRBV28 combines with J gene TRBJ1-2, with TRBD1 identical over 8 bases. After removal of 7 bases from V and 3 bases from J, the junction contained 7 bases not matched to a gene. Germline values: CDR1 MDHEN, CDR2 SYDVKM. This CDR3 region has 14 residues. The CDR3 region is CASTQTGDYYGYTF. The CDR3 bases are TGTGCCAGCACCCAGACAGGGGACTACTATGGCTACACCTTC.

Here the CDR3 reads CASSLVSSSNTGELFF. CDR3 DNA: TGTGCCAGCAGCTTGGTTTCTAGCTCGAACACCGGGGAGCTGTTTTTT. The J gene is TRBJ2-2, the V gene TRBV5-6; weak D call: TRBD2 (5 bases). V was cut by 0 bases and J by 0 bases, with 9 bases left in between. The CDR3 covers 16 residues. In germline, CDR1 is SGHDT, CDR2 YYEEEE.

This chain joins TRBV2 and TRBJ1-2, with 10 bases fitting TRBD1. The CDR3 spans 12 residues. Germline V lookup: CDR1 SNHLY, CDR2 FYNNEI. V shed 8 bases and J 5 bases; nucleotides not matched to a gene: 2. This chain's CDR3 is CASGTGEYGYTF. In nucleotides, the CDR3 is TGTGCCAGCGGGACAGGGGAATATGGCTACACCTTC.

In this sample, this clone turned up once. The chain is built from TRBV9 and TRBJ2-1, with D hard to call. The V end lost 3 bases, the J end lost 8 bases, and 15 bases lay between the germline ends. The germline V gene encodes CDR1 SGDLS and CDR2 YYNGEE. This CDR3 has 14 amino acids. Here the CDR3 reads CASSAPPRGYEQFF. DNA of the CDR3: TGTGCCAGCAGCGCCCCGCCGAGAGGATATGAGCAGTTCTTC.

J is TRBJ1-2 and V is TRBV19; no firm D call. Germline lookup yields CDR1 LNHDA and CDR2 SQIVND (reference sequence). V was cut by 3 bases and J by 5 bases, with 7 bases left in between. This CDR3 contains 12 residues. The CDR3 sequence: CASSIPRYGYTF. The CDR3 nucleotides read TGTGCCAGTAGTATTCCCAGATATGGCTACACCTTC.

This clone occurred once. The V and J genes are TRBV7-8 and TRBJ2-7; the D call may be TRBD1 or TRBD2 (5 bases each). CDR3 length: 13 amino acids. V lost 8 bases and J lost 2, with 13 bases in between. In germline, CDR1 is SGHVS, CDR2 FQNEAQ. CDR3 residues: CASVLGETYEQYF. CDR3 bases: TGTGCCAGCGTTCTGGGGGAAACCTACGAGCAGTACTTC.

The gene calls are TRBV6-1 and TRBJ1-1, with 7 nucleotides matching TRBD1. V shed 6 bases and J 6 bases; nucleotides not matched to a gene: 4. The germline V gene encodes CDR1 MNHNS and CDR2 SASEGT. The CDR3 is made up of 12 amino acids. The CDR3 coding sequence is TGTGCCAGCAGCCTTCAGGGGGCTGAAGCTTTCTTT. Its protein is CASSLQGAEAFF.

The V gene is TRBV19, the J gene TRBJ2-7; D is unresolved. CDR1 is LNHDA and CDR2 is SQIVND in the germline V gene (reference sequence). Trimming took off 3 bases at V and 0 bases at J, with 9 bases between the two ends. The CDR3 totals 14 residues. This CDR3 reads CASSISPNSYEQYF. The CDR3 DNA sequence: TGTGCCAGTAGTATTAGTCCGAACTCCTACGAGCAGTACTTC.

CDR3 sequence reads: CASSGLASEQYF. In nucleotides, the CDR3 is TGTGCCAGCAGCGGATTAGCGTCCGAGCAGTACTTC. The rearrangement joins TRBV11-2 to TRBJ2-7, with D possibly TRBD2 on 5 matching bases. The CDR3 consists of 12 residues. Germline loops: CDR1 SGHAT, CDR2 FQNNGV. V dropped 5 bases and J dropped 6 bases, with 11 bases sitting between them.

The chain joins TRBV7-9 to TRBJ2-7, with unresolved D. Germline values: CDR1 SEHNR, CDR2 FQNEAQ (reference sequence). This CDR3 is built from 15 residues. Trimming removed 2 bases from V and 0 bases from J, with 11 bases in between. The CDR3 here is CASSLRTMPSYEQYF. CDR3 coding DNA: TGTGCCAGCAGCTTAAGGACGATGCCCTCCTACGAGCAGTACTTC.

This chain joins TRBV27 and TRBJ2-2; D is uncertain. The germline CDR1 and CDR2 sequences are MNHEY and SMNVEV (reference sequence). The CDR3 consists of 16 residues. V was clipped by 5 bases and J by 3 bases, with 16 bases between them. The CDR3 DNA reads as TGTGCCAGCAGTAAAAAGACACCTGGGGACACCGGGGAGCTGTTTTTT. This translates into CASSKKTPGDTGELFF.

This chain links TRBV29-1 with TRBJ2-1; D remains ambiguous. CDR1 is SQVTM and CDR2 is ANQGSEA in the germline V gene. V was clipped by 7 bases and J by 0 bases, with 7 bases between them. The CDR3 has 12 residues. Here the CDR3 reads CSAKSSYNEQFF. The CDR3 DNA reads TGCAGCGCCAAGAGCTCCTACAATGAGCAGTTCTTC.

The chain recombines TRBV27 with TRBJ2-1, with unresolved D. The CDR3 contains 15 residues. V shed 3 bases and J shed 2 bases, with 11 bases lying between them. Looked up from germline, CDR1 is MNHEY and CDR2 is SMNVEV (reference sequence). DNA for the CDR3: TGTGCCAGCAGTTTCCCCCCCCTCGCCTACAATGAGCAGTTCTTC. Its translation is CASSFPPLAYNEQFF.

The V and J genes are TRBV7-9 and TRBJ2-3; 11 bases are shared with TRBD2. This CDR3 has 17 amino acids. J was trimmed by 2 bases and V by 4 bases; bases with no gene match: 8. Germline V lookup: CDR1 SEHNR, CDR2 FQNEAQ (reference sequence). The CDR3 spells CASSSQLAGAITDTQYF. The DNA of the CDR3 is TGTGCCAGCAGCTCCCAACTAGCGGGGGCTATCACAGATACGCAGTATTTT.

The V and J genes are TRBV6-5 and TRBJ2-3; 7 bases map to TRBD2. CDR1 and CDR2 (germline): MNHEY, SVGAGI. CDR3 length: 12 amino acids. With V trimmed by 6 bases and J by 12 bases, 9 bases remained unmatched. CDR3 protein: CASSGGAGLQYF. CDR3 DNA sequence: TGTGCCAGCAGCGGGGGAGCGGGGTTACAGTATTTT.

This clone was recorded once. Written as DNA, the CDR3 is TGTGCCATCAGTGAGGAGGTCCGAAACACCATATATTTT. Translating it yields CAISEEVRNTIYF. This rearrangement joins TRBV10-3 to TRBJ1-3; D unclear. Germline CDR1 is ENHRY and CDR2 is SYGVKD. The CDR3 consists of 13 residues. V lost 2 bases and J 5 bases, leaving 7 bases between the germline ends.

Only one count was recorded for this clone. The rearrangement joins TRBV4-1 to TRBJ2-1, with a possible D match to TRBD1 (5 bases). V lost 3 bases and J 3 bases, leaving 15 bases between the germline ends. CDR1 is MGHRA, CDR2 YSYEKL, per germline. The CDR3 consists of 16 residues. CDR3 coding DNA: TGCGCCAGCAGCCACCCGTATAGGGGCGACTACAATGAGCAGTTCTTC. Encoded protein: CASSHPYRGDYNEQFF.

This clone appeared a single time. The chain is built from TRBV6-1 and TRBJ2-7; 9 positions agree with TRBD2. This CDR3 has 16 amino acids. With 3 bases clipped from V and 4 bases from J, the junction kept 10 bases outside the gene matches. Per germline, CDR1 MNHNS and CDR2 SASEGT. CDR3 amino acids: CASSDRISGSGYEQYF. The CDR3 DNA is TGTGCCAGCAGTGACAGGATTAGCGGGAGCGGGTACGAGCAGTACTTC.

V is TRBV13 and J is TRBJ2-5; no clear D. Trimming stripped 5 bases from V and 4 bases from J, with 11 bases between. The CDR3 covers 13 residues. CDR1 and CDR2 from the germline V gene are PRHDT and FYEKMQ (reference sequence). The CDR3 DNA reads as TGTGCCAGCAGCCCAGAGGCAGCAGAGACCCAGTACTTC. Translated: CASSPEAAETQYF.

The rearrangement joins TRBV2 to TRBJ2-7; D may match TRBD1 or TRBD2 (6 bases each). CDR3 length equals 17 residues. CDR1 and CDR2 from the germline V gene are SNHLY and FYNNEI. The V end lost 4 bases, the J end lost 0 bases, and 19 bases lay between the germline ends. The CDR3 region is CASSGVYRGVSSYEQYF. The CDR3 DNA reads TGTGCCAGCAGTGGAGTTTATAGGGGGGTTAGCTCCTACGAGCAGTACTTC. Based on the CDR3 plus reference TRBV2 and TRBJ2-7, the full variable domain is EPEVTQTPSHQVTQMGQEVILRCVPISNHLYFYWYRQILGQKVEFLVSFYNNEISEKSEIFDDQFSVERPDGSNFTLKIRSTKLEDSAMYFCASSGVYRGVSSYEQYFGPGTRLTVT.